This T cell receptor beta chain was documented in a study of control samples from healthy donors and cancer patients. Clones were sequenced by immunoSEQ multiplex PCR, and TCRdb holds only the in-frame ones, with some missing. This sample yields 100,000 or so clones, of which about 80% are seen a single time; approximately 13% belongs to the top ten. Sequences were obtained from blood. This sequence originates from a woman aged 50 to 60 in good health.

The CDR3 is CASSPPGTGGAGLNTEAFF. The CDR3 DNA follows: TGTGCCAGCTCACCACCGGGAACAGGGGGCGCGGGATTGAACACTGAAGCTTTCTTT. The chain has TRBV18 and TRBJ1-1; the match to TRBD1 covers 9 bases. The germline V gene encodes CDR1 KGHSH and CDR2 LQKENI. The CDR3 runs 19 residues. V lost 0 bases, J lost 0 bases, and 11 bases stayed unmatched.